One and the same sample provided the 15 T cell receptor beta chains below, sequenced in a study of T-cell reconstitution after alpha-beta-depleted transplantation in children. During its preparation, the TCRbeta library received unique molecular identifiers. TCRdb independently ran MiXCR on the PCR reads; one entry per CDR3 protein. The sample carries hundreds of thousands of distinct CDR3 sequences, roughly 13% recorded once. Specimen: PBMCs, mostly from graft donor cells, collected 360 days after TCRalphabeta/CD19-depleted stem cell transplant. The receptors stem from a male patient younger than 18 who had a stem cell transplant for acute myeloid leukemia, so the T cells may come from the graft donor.

The chain recombines TRBV28 with TRBJ1-4; no clear D. Trimming took off 6 bases at V and 9 bases at J, with 14 bases between the two ends. CDR3 length: 13 amino acids. Germline assignment: CDR1 MDHEN and CDR2 SYDVKM. CDR3 bases: TGTGCCAGCAGAGCCAATTTAATGAAAAAACTGTTTTTT. Its protein is CASRANLMKKLFF.

This clonotype was recorded many times. The V gene is TRBV6-1, the J gene TRBJ2-3, with 10 bases matching TRBD2. The V gene's germline CDR1 is MNHNS and CDR2 SASEGT. The CDR3 totals 16 residues. The J segment lost 3 bases and the V segment lost 5 bases, leaving 8 bases of the junction unmatched. In DNA, the CDR3 is TGTGCCAGCAGTCCCCTAGCGGGAGTGGGTACAGATACGCAGTATTTT. Amino acids: CASSPLAGVGTDTQYF.

The V and J genes are TRBV5-1 and TRBJ1-1; possible D gene TRBD1, 6 bases. This CDR3 is 14 amino acids long. The V gene's germline CDR1 is SGHRS and CDR2 YFSETQ. V gave up 0 bases and J gave up 12 bases, with 18 bases separating them. The CDR3 loop is CASSLDARAGDSFF. In DNA form, the CDR3 reads TGCGCCAGCAGCTTGGATGCGCGGGCAGGGGATTCTTTCTTT.

The V gene is TRBV28, the J gene TRBJ2-6; the D is unclear. Trimming took off 3 bases at V and 2 bases at J, with 14 bases between the two ends. CDR3 size: 17 residues. In germline, CDR1 is MDHEN, CDR2 SYDVKM. CDR3 residues: CASSFPLPGAGANVLTF. The CDR3 coding sequence is TGTGCCAGCAGTTTCCCCCTCCCTGGGGCTGGGGCCAACGTCCTGACTTTC. Full variable domain (remainder filled in from reference TRBV28 and TRBJ2-6): DVKVTQSSRYLVKRTGEKVFLECVQDMDHENMFWYRQDPGLGLRLIYFSYDVKMKEKGDIPEGYSVSREKKERFSLILESASTNQTSMYLCASSFPLPGAGANVLTFGAGSRLTVL.

This clonotype was counted a few times. The chain carries TRBV29-1 and TRBJ1-3; D remains unclear. Trimming removed 7 bases from V and 0 bases from J, with 10 bases in between. Germline V gene sequence: CDR1 SQVTM, CDR2 ANQGSEA. The length of the CDR3 is 13 residues. CDR3 in amino acids: CSALGSSGNTIYF. The CDR3 bases are TGCAGCGCCCTGGGCAGCTCTGGAAACACCATATATTTT.

This clonotype showed up just a few times. V is TRBV7-6 and J is TRBJ2-1; 9 bases fit TRBD2. With 2 bases clipped from V and 0 bases from J, the junction kept 8 bases outside the gene matches. The CDR3 extends over 18 amino acids. The germline V gene encodes CDR1 SGHVS and CDR2 FNYEAQ. CDR3 sequence: CASSLTPTSGSSYNEQFF. As DNA, the CDR3 is TGTGCCAGCAGCTTAACACCGACTAGCGGAAGCTCCTACAATGAGCAGTTCTTC. Looking up the rest from reference TRBV7-6 and TRBJ2-1 gives the full variable domain: GAGVSQSPRYKVTKRGQDVALRCDPISGHVSLYWYRQALGQGPEFLTYFNYEAQQDKSGLPNDRFSAERPEGSISTLTIQRTEQRDSAMYRCASSLTPTSGSSYNEQFFGPGTRLTVL.

This clonotype has only a few counts. V usage is TRBV12-3 or TRBV12-4 and J usage is TRBJ2-7; the match to TRBD2 covers 11 bases. The CDR3 loop spans 18 amino acids. V lost 6 bases to trimming and J lost 3 bases; unmatched junction nucleotides: 16. The CDR3 region has the DNA TGTGCCAGCAGCCGCGCCGGGACTAGCGGTTCTCTCGTCTACGAGCAGTACTTC. Its translation: CASSRAGTSGSLVYEQYF.

This clonotype was seen only a few times. The V call is TRBV7-6, the J call TRBJ2-1; TRBD2 is a possible D gene (6 bases). Per germline, CDR1 SGHVS and CDR2 FNYEAQ. V lost 1 base and J 12 bases, leaving 10 bases between the germline ends. The CDR3 consists of 12 residues. The chain's CDR3 is CASSLEPSVQFF. The CDR3 DNA reads as TGTGCCAGCAGCTTAGAACCTAGCGTGCAGTTCTTC. Filled out from reference TRBV7-6 and TRBJ2-1, the complete variable domain reads GAGVSQSPRYKVTKRGQDVALRCDPISGHVSLYWYRQALGQGPEFLTYFNYEAQQDKSGLPNDRFSAERPEGSISTLTIQRTEQRDSAMYRCASSLEPSVQFFGPGTRLTVL.

In its sample, this clonotype was seen many times. CDR3 sequence: CASSSRQGQSYNEQFF. CDR3 sequence (DNA): TGTGCCAGCAGTTCCAGACAGGGCCAGTCCTACAATGAGCAGTTCTTC. V is TRBV12-3 or TRBV12-4 and J is TRBJ2-1; TRBD1 matches 7 bases. V shed 4 bases, J shed 1 base, and the junction held 7 bases outside the gene matches. The length of the CDR3 is 16 residues.

The table lists this clonotype with a few counts. V usage is TRBV27 and J usage is TRBJ2-7; 7 bases are a match to TRBD2. Unmatched junction bases numbered 5, after V lost 3 bases and J lost 6 bases. CDR1 MNHEY and CDR2 SMNVEV come from the germline V gene (reference sequence). The CDR3 runs to 13 residues. The CDR3 is CASSFPGGSEQYF. CDR3 sequence (DNA): TGTGCCAGCAGTTTCCCCGGGGGGTCCGAGCAGTACTTC.

The chain carries TRBV4-3 and TRBJ2-3; 13 bases are a match to TRBD2. The CDR3 is made up of 19 amino acids. Germline V CDR1 and CDR2: LGHNA, YSLEER. V lost 0 bases, J lost 2 bases, and 8 bases stayed unmatched. The CDR3 here is CASSQDRTSGSAFTDTQYF. CDR3 nucleotides: TGCGCCAGCAGCCAAGATAGGACTAGCGGGAGCGCATTCACAGATACGCAGTATTTT.

The chain recombines TRBV2 with TRBJ2-7, with D possibly being TRBD1 (5 bases). The V gene's germline CDR1 is SNHLY and CDR2 FYNNEI. This CDR3 is 16 amino acids long. Trimming removed 6 bases from V and 5 bases from J, with 23 bases in between. This CDR3 reads CASSPVGAGKVDEQYF. The CDR3 DNA sequence: TGTGCCAGCAGCCCAGTAGGTGCAGGGAAGGTCGACGAGCAGTACTTC.

The table lists this clonotype with many counts. The gene calls are TRBV6-2 or TRBV6-3 and TRBJ2-3; the D call may be TRBD1 or TRBD2 (5 bases each). This CDR3 spans 13 amino acids. Trimming took 6 bases from V and 9 from J, leaving 16 bases between them. Germline-derived CDR1 and CDR2 are MNHEY and SVGEGT. The CDR3 region is CASSPSWGRTQYF. CDR3 in DNA: TGTGCCAGCAGCCCCTCATGGGGACGCACGCAGTATTTT.

This clonotype has a count of ten or more. CDR3 DNA: TGTGCCAGCAGCTTAGAAGGCCAGGGTAGTGGTTCACCCCTCCACTTT. This gives the protein CASSLEGQGSGSPLHF. The chain is built from TRBV11-2 and TRBJ1-6; maybe TRBD1 (5 bases). This CDR3 region has 16 residues. The germline gives CDR1 SGHAT, CDR2 FQNNGV. V was shortened by 0 bases and J by 9 bases, with 15 bases between the two germline ends.

V is TRBV3-1 and J is TRBJ1-1; 7 bases line up with TRBD1. Germline V gene data show CDR1 as LGHDT and CDR2 as YNNKEL (reference sequence). The J segment lost 6 bases and the V segment lost 0 bases, leaving 1 base of the junction unmatched. The CDR3 contains 13 residues. The CDR3 coding sequence is TGTGCCAGCAGCCAAGACGGACAGGCTGAAGCTTTCTTT. Amino acids: CASSQDGQAEAFF.